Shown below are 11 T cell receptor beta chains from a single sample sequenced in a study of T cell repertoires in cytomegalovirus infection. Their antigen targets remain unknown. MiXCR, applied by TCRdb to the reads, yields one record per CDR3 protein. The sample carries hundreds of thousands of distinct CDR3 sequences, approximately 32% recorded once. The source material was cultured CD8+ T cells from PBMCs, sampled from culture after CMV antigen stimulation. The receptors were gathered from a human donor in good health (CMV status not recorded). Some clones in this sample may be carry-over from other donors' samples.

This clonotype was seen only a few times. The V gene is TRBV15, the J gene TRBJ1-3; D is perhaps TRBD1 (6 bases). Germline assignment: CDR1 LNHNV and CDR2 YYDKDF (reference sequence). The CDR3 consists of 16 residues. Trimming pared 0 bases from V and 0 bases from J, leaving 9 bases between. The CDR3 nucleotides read TGTGCCACCAGCAGAGATAGGGGGTACTCTGGAAACACCATATATTTT. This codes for CATSRDRGYSGNTIYF.

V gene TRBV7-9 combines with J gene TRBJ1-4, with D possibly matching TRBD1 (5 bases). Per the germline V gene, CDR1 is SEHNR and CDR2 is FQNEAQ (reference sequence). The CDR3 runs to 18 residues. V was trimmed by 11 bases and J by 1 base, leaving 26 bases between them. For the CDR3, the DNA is TGTGCCTTGCCCGGGACGTCGGGGGATGGAAAAACTAATGAAAAACTGTTTTTT. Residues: CALPGTSGDGKTNEKLFF.

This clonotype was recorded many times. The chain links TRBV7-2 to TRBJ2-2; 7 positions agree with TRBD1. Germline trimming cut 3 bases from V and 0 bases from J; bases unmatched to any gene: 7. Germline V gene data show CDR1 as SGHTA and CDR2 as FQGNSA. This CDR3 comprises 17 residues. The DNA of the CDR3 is TGTGCCAGCAGCTTCATGGACAGGCCTACGAACACCGGGGAGCTGTTTTTT. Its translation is CASSFMDRPTNTGELFF.

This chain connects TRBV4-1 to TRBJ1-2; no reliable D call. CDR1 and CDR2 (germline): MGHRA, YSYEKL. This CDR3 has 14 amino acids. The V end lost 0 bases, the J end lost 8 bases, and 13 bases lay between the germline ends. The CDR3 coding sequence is TGCGCCAGCAGCCAAGATATAGGGATAGTCGGCTACACCTTC. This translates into CASSQDIGIVGYTF.

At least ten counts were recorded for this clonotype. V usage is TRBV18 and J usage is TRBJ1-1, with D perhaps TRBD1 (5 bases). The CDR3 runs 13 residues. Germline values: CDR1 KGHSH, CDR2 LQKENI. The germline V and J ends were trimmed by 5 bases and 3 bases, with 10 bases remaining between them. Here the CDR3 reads CASSWGGYTEAFF. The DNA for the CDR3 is TGTGCCAGCTCATGGGGGGGGTACACTGAAGCTTTCTTT.

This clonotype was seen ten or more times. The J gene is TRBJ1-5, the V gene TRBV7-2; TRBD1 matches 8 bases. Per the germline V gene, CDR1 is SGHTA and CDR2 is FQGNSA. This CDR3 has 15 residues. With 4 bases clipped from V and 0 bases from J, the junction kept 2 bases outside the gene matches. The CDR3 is CASSSTGDSNQPQHF. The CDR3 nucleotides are TGTGCCAGCAGCTCGACAGGGGATAGCAATCAGCCCCAGCATTTT.

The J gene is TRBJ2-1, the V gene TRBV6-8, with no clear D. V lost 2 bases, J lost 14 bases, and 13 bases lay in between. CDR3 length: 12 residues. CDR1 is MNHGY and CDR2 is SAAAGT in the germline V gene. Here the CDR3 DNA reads TGTGCCAGCAGTTACCCGTTAGGTCCGAAGTTCTTC. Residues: CASSYPLGPKFF.

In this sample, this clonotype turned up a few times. CDR3 in DNA: TGTGCCAGCAGCTCGTCCCCGGGACAGGGGGCGCAGCACTATGGCTACACCTTC. Translating it yields CASSSSPGQGAQHYGYTF. The chain couples TRBV9 to TRBJ1-2; 12 bases are shared with TRBD1. Germline CDR1 reads SGDLS; CDR2 reads YYNGEE. The CDR3 has 18 amino acids. After removal of 4 bases from V and 3 bases from J, the junction contained 13 bases not matched to a gene.

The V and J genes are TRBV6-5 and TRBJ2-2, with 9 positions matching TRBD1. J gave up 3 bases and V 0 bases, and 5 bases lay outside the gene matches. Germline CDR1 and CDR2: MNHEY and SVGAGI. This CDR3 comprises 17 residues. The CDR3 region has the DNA TGTGCCAGCAGTTACTCGGCACAGGGGGCTTACACCGGGGAGCTGTTTTTT. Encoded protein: CASSYSAQGAYTGELFF.

CDR3 sequence reads: CASSLVHNFQETQYF. The CDR3 DNA reads as TGTGCCAGCAGCTTAGTGCATAACTTCCAAGAGACCCAGTACTTC. The rearrangement joins TRBV7-3 to TRBJ2-5; no firm D call. Germline CDR1 SGHTA, CDR2 FQGTGA. The length of the CDR3 is 15 residues. V was clipped by 2 bases and J by 1 base, with 11 bases between them. Full variable domain (outside the CDR3, taken from reference TRBV7-3 and TRBJ2-5): GAGVSQTPSNKVTEKGKYVELRCDPISGHTALYWYRQSLGQGPEFLIYFQGTGAADDSGLPNDRFFAVRPEGSVSTLKIQRTERGDSAVYLCASSLVHNFQETQYFGPGTRLLVL.

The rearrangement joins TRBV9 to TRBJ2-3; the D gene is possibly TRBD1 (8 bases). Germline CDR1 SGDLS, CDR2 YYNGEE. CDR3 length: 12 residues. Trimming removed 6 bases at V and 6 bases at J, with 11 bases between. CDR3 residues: CASNRGGDTQYF. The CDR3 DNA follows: TGTGCCAGCAACAGGGGGGGGGATACGCAGTATTTT.